Listed here are 5 T cell receptor beta chains from one sample, sequenced in a study of Ad26.COV2.S vaccination and SARS-CoV-2 variants. TCRdb's copy holds only in-frame clones and misses some; the assay was immunoSEQ multiplex PCR. Of around 450,000 clones in the sample, approximately 89% were seen once. Stated treatment: 19 received Ad26.COV2.S at low or high dose, single or two shots; about five received placebo; per-sample allocation not given. All samples were drawn on day 63, counting from the first vaccine or placebo injection. The specimen was peripheral blood, collected in a trial of Ad26.COV2.S vaccine versus placebo. These receptors originate from a person aged 18 to 65 who received the Ad26.COV2.S COVID-19 vaccine or a placebo.

The table lists this clone with a count of one. The V call is TRBV18, the J call TRBJ1-5; the D gene is possibly TRBD1 (5 bases). The germline gives CDR1 KGHSH, CDR2 LQKENI. Deletions cut 3 bases from V and 0 bases from J, with 12 bases between. The CDR3 extends over 16 amino acids. CDR3 protein: CASSPSGVYSNQPQHF. In DNA, the CDR3 is TGTGCCAGCTCACCTTCGGGGGTCTATAGCAATCAGCCCCAGCATTTT.

The V gene is TRBV18, the J gene TRBJ2-6; TRBD1 is a possible D gene (5 bases). Between the trimmed V and J ends, which lost 4 bases and 2 bases, there was a span of 6 bases. Germline V gene sequence: CDR1 KGHSH, CDR2 LQKENI. CDR3 size: 14 residues. As DNA, the CDR3 is TGTGCCAGCTCACAGGGGACTGGGGCCAACGTCCTGACTTTC. It encodes CASSQGTGANVLTF.

The CDR3 nucleotides are TGTGCCAGCAGTTCGATGGACGGCCCTGGCTACACCTTC. Amino acid sequence: CASSSMDGPGYTF. This sequence joins TRBV28 and TRBJ1-2, with unresolved D. Trimming removed 4 bases from V and 7 bases from J, with 13 bases in between. This CDR3 has 13 residues. Germline V gene data show CDR1 as MDHEN and CDR2 as SYDVKM.

The chain has TRBV27 and TRBJ1-1; D is possibly TRBD1 (5 bases). Trimming removed 6 bases from V and 6 bases from J, with 20 bases in between. From germline, CDR1 is MNHEY and CDR2 SMNVEV (reference sequence). The CDR3 runs 15 residues. CDR3 protein: CASSLFSRDGPEAFF. The CDR3 DNA follows: TGTGCCAGCAGCCTCTTTAGCCGGGACGGGCCTGAAGCTTTCTTT.

The chain couples TRBV10-1 to TRBJ2-1; TRBD2 aligns across 7 bases. V shed 8 bases, J shed 15 bases, and the junction held 25 bases outside the gene matches. The length of the CDR3 is 16 residues. The germline gives CDR1 WNHNN, CDR2 SYGVQD (reference sequence). The CDR3 nucleotides are TGCGCCAGCCGTGGTGGAGCTCTTCTAACGGGGGGTAGTGCGTTCTTC. Protein sequence: CASRGGALLTGGSAFF.